Sequencing of this TCR beta chain was carried out in a study of cytomegalovirus exposure and HLA in healthy donors. Regarding the study as a whole: The majority of TCR sequences were rare, yet some public TCRs appeared in many donors.

Vbeta (60) and Jbeta (13) primers were used in the PCR. Sequencing used immunoSEQ multiplex PCR; TCRdb keeps in-frame clones, though not all of them. The listing contains under 65,000 clones. CDR1 and CDR2 from the germline V gene are WNHNN and SYGVQD (reference sequence). The CDR3 contains 16 residues. V lost 2 bases to trimming and J lost 1 base, with 12 bases between them. As for this clone: Its antigen is unknown.

V usage is TRBV10-1 and J usage is TRBJ2-1, with D possibly being TRBD2 (5 bases). The TCR was taken from a woman under 30 in good health and CMV-seronegative. Sequenced: PBMCs. The CDR3, as DNA: TGCGCCAGCAGTGAGACTACACTAGTTTCCTACAATGAGCAGTTCTTC. Amino acids: CASSETTLVSYNEQFF.